These 27 T cell receptor beta chains originate from one sample sequenced in a study of naive and memory T cell subsets. For blood and skin samples, reverse transcription used TCR alpha and beta constant primers. TCRdb used MiXCR to reprocess the UMI-ligation and nested PCR reads, holding one entry per CDR3 protein. Here the sample spans around 20,000 distinct CDR3 sequences, approximately 9.6% being singletons. The sample's treatment: skin biopsy from PPD injection site in Mantoux-positive individual. Cells were not sorted; total RNA input targeted about 1 to 1000 ng. The source was skin, collected from a tuberculin skin test site. Source of these receptors: an adult in good health.

The chain uses TRBV9 and TRBJ2-5, with D perhaps TRBD2 (6 bases). Between the trimmed V and J ends, which lost 3 bases and 6 bases, there was a span of 18 bases. Germline V gene lookup returns CDR1 SGDLS and CDR2 YYNGEE. The CDR3 contains 15 residues. Written as DNA, the CDR3 is TGTGCCAGCAGCGGGAGCTTCGGGGGTAGGAAGACCCAGTACTTC. This sequence encodes CASSGSFGGRKTQYF.

This clonotype was seen a handful of times. CDR3 loop: CASSQDQTKRDRGYELAKNIQYF. The CDR3 DNA sequence: TGTGCCAGCAGCCAAGACCAAACTAAACGGGACAGGGGTTACGAGCTAGCCAAAAACATTCAGTACTTC. The chain uses TRBV3-1 and TRBJ2-4; 10 bases match TRBD1. Germline V lookup: CDR1 LGHDT, CDR2 YNNKEL (reference sequence). The CDR3 consists of 23 residues. V shed 0 bases, J shed 0 bases, and the junction held 20 bases outside the gene matches.

This clonotype ranks as medium-sized. The chain uses TRBV21-1 and TRBJ1-5; the D segment call TRBD1 is taken from the table without a DNA check. TRBV21-1 is a listed pseudogene. The CDR3 spans 14 residues. The CDR3 region is CASSKRRGSQPQHF. For the CDR3, the DNA is TGTGCCAGCAGCAAGCGCAGGGGGTCTCAGCCCCAGCATTTT.

This clonotype was seen ten or more times. The rearrangement uses TRBV7-9 and TRBJ2-1, with TRBD1 matching over 9 bases. This CDR3 comprises 15 residues. Losses at the gene ends were 4 bases for V and 7 bases for J; bases not matched to a gene: 8. Germline CDR1 is SEHNR and CDR2 is FQNEAQ (reference sequence). The CDR3 DNA reads as TGTGCCAGCAGCTCGGGACAGGGTATAAGAAATGAGCAGTTCTTC. The encoded protein is CASSSGQGIRNEQFF.

V gene TRBV7-8 combines with J gene TRBJ2-7; D call uncertain. The CDR3 extends over 13 amino acids. Germline assignment: CDR1 SGHVS and CDR2 FQNEAQ. Trimming removed 5 bases at V and 4 bases at J, with 12 bases between. The CDR3 coding sequence is TGTGCCAGCAGCCTTCTGCCGACTTACGAGCAGTACTTC. This gives the protein CASSLLPTYEQYF. The entire variable domain, with the rest obtained from reference TRBV7-8 and TRBJ2-7, is as follows: GAGVSQSPRYKVAKRGQDVALRCDPISGHVSLFWYQQALGQGPEFLTYFQNEAQLDKSGLPSDRFFAERPEGSVSTLKIQRTQQEDSAVYLCASSLLPTYEQYFGPGTRLTVT.

This clonotype has just a few counts. J is TRBJ2-7 and V is TRBV20-1; TRBD1 aligns across 8 bases. CDR1 and CDR2 from the germline V gene are DFQATT and SNEGSKA (reference sequence). CDR3 length: 15 amino acids. V lost 3 bases to trimming and J lost 0 bases; unmatched junction nucleotides: 7. The CDR3 protein is CSARVPGGSSYEQYF. CDR3 sequence (DNA): TGCAGTGCTAGGGTACCAGGGGGCAGCTCCTACGAGCAGTACTTC.

This chain links TRBV4-1 with TRBJ1-5; D call uncertain. Germline CDR1 MGHRA, CDR2 YSYEKL. The CDR3 is 12 amino acids. Deletions cut 0 bases from V and 9 bases from J, with 6 bases between. DNA for the CDR3: TGCGCCAGCAGCCAAGATACTGGGCCCCAGCATTTT. Residues: CASSQDTGPQHF.

In its sample, this clonotype ranks as medium-sized (0.01 to 0.1%). The V gene is TRBV2, the J gene TRBJ2-7; maybe TRBD1 (7 bases). The CDR3 is 15 residues long. Germline CDR1 is SNHLY and CDR2 is FYNNEI. Trimming left V 4 bases short and J 3 bases short, with 16 bases between. CDR3 amino acids: CASSVGPGGNYEQYF. CDR3 coding DNA: TGTGCCAGCAGTGTTGGACCAGGGGGGAACTACGAGCAGTACTTC.

The rearrangement uses TRBV5-1 and TRBJ2-7; the D gene is possibly TRBD2 (7 bases). Germline V CDR1 and CDR2: SGHRS, YFSETQ. There are 13 residues in the CDR3. The V end was cut by 6 bases, the J end by 7 bases, with 17 bases between. DNA of the CDR3: TGCGCCAGCATGGGAGGGGGTTCGGGTGAGCAGTACTTC. Protein product: CASMGGGSGEQYF.

This clonotype came up many times. The rearrangement links TRBV3-1 to TRBJ2-7; D unclear. This CDR3 spans 14 amino acids. Per the germline V gene, CDR1 is LGHDT and CDR2 is YNNKEL (reference sequence). With 1 base removed from V and 5 bases from J, the gap between germline ends came to 12 bases. The CDR3 DNA sequence: TGTGCCAGCAGCCAAGGGCAGTTGGTCGACGAGCAGTACTTC. Protein product: CASSQGQLVDEQYF.

This clonotype was detected many times. The J gene is TRBJ1-2, the V gene TRBV20-1; D remains ambiguous. Trimming took off 0 bases at V and 8 bases at J, with 16 bases between the two ends. Germline V gene sequence: CDR1 DFQATT, CDR2 SNEGSKA (reference sequence). The CDR3 totals 14 residues. This chain's CDR3 is CSARDSSSERGYTF. DNA for the CDR3: TGCAGTGCTAGAGACAGTTCGTCCGAGCGGGGCTACACCTTC.

This clonotype was detected ten times or more. The chain has TRBV9 and TRBJ2-1; 14 bases are shared with TRBD2. Germline V lookup: CDR1 SGDLS, CDR2 YYNGEE. This CDR3 comprises 16 residues. The V segment lost 1 base and the J segment 9 bases; nucleotides outside the gene matches: 6. This chain's CDR3 is CASSVTPGLAGVEQFF. CDR3 DNA: TGTGCCAGCAGCGTAACGCCGGGACTAGCGGGAGTTGAGCAGTTCTTC.

This clonotype is judged medium-sized. This chain joins TRBV28 and TRBJ2-3; no clear D gene. CDR1 MDHEN and CDR2 SYDVKM come from the germline V gene. Trimming took 4 bases from V and 2 from J, leaving 13 bases between them. This CDR3 region has 15 residues. The CDR3 loop is CASSSNKIPTDTQYF. The CDR3 DNA reads TGTGCCAGCAGTTCCAATAAGATCCCCACAGATACGCAGTATTTT.

This clonotype was detected only a few times. V usage is TRBV10-3 and J usage is TRBJ2-7, with 7 bases matching TRBD2. With V trimmed by 1 base and J by 2 bases, 5 bases remained unmatched. The germline gives CDR1 ENHRY, CDR2 SYGVKD. The CDR3 length is 15 residues. Written as DNA, the CDR3 is TGTGCCATCAGTGAGTGGCGGGAGTATCCCTACGAGCAGTACTTC. Its protein product is CAISEWREYPYEQYF.

Sample share makes this clonotype medium-sized. V and J are TRBV7-2 and TRBJ2-2, with D tentatively TRBD1 (6 bases). This CDR3 region has 16 residues. Looked up from germline, CDR1 is SGHTA and CDR2 is FQGNSA. V was trimmed by 3 bases and J by 5 bases, leaving 16 bases between them. The CDR3 DNA reads TGTGCCAGCAGCTTGGAGACAGGAGTAAAAACCGGGGAGCTGTTTTTT. It encodes CASSLETGVKTGELFF. The variable domain in full, with the rest retrieved from reference TRBV7-2 and TRBJ2-2, is GAGVSQSPSNKVTEKGKDVELRCDPISGHTALYWYRQSLGQGLEFLIYFQGNSAPDKSGLPSDRFSAERTGGSVSTLTIQRTQQEDSAVYLCASSLETGVKTGELFFGEGSRLTVL.

The V gene is TRBV4-1, the J gene TRBJ1-1; D is perhaps TRBD1 (6 bases). Trimming cost V 4 bases and J 11 bases, with 17 bases left between them. In germline, CDR1 is MGHRA, CDR2 YSYEKL. This CDR3 contains 13 residues. CDR3: CASSREAGARAFF. CDR3 nucleotide sequence: TGCGCCAGCAGCCGTGAAGCGGGGGCTCGGGCTTTCTTT.

The chain couples TRBV29-1 to TRBJ2-2, with 12 nucleotides matching TRBD2. The V gene's germline CDR1 is SQVTM and CDR2 ANQGSEA. This CDR3 comprises 13 residues. V lost 7 bases to trimming and J lost 7 bases; unmatched junction nucleotides: 4. As DNA, the CDR3 is TGCAGCGCTAGGACTAGCGGGGACGGGGAGCTGTTTTTT. Its protein product is CSARTSGDGELFF.

This clonotype came up many times. V and J are TRBV28 and TRBJ1-5; D remains unclear. Deletions cut 10 bases from V and 2 bases from J, with 12 bases between. CDR1 MDHEN and CDR2 SYDVKM come from the germline V gene. The CDR3 has 13 residues. The CDR3 DNA is TGTGCCACCCAATGGCGGGGCAATCAGCCCCAGCATTTT. Its protein is CATQWRGNQPQHF.

This clonotype was counted at least ten times. The chain has TRBV29-1 and TRBJ1-1, with no clear D. Germline-derived CDR1 and CDR2 are SQVTM and ANQGSEA. The CDR3 extends over 13 amino acids. Trimming removed 6 bases from V and 11 bases from J, with 22 bases in between. The CDR3 bases are TGCAGCGTAGAGAAAACCGACTTAGGGCGGGCTTTCTTT. This encodes CSVEKTDLGRAFF.

This clonotype showed up many times. The chain has TRBV20-1 and TRBJ2-5, with TRBD2 matching over 7 bases. CDR3 size: 14 residues. With 6 bases clipped from V and 5 bases from J, the junction kept 12 bases outside the gene matches. The germline gives CDR1 DFQATT, CDR2 SNEGSKA (reference sequence). The CDR3 sequence is CSAPRPGLSETQYF. Here the CDR3 DNA reads TGCAGTGCACCCCGCCCGGGACTAAGCGAGACCCAGTACTTC.

Relative to its sample, this clonotype is medium-sized. The chain has TRBV6-6 and TRBJ2-1; 8 positions match TRBD2. Germline V gene sequence: CDR1 MNHNY, CDR2 SVGAGI (reference sequence). The CDR3 consists of 13 residues. Trimming cost V 6 bases and J 12 bases; bases outside gene matches: 10. In DNA form, the CDR3 reads TGTGCCAGCAGAACGGGGGGGCGAGGTTCGCAGTTCTTC. Protein product: CASRTGGRGSQFF.

This clonotype was recorded a few times. The chain uses TRBV6-1 and TRBJ2-4, with a weak D call TRBD1 (5 bases). Germline V CDR1 and CDR2: MNHNS, SASEGT. The CDR3 has 13 amino acids. Trimming pared 6 bases from V and 6 bases from J, leaving 12 bases between. DNA for the CDR3: TGTGCCAGCAGAGGGGCTTGGCTAAACATTCAGTACTTC. Translating it yields CASRGAWLNIQYF.

In its sample, this clonotype was seen many times. This chain connects TRBV7-9 to TRBJ2-2; possibly TRBD2 for D (6 bases). CDR3 length equals 14 residues. CDR1 is SEHNR and CDR2 is FQNEAQ in the germline V gene (reference sequence). Trimming took off 5 bases at V and 5 bases at J, with 12 bases between the two ends. As DNA, the CDR3 is TGTGCCAGCAGCGGAGGACTAATTACCGGGGAGCTGTTTTTT. Translating it yields CASSGGLITGELFF.

This clonotype was picked up a small number of times. The chain's CDR3 is CASSLRLVETGELFF. For the CDR3, the DNA is TGTGCCAGCAGCTTGCGGCTAGTGGAGACCGGGGAGCTGTTTTTT. V usage is TRBV5-4 and J usage is TRBJ2-2; no clear D gene. Looked up from germline, CDR1 is SGHNT and CDR2 is YYREEE (reference sequence). Trimming took 1 base from V and 5 from J, leaving 12 bases between them. CDR3 size: 15 residues.

This clonotype was observed many times. This rearrangement joins TRBV5-1 to TRBJ2-3; 15 positions match TRBD2. V was pared by 3 bases and J by 1 base, with 9 bases of the junction left unmatched. CDR1 is SGHRS and CDR2 is YFSETQ in the germline V gene. This CDR3 is 19 amino acids long. The CDR3 sequence: CASSWTGLAGGRGTDTQYF. As DNA, the CDR3 is TGCGCCAGCAGCTGGACTGGACTAGCGGGAGGGAGGGGCACAGATACGCAGTATTTT.

The gene calls are TRBV4-1 and TRBJ1-1; 8 bases agree with TRBD1. Germline lookup yields CDR1 MGHRA and CDR2 YSYEKL. This CDR3 spans 15 amino acids. V trimming: 5 bases; J trimming: 2 bases; junction bases outside the gene matches: 7. The DNA of the CDR3 is TGCGCCAGCAGCTTCGGGACAGGAGGTAACACTGAAGCTTTCTTT. This encodes CASSFGTGGNTEAFF.

Ten or more counts support this clonotype. The chain uses TRBV7-2 and TRBJ2-1; TRBD2 matches at 14 bases. Germline CDR1 reads SGHTA; CDR2 reads FQGNSA. J lost 0 bases, V lost 5 bases, and 12 bases had no gene match. The length of the CDR3 is 20 residues. The CDR3, as DNA: TGTGCCAGCAGCACCGCGGGACTAGCGGGAGACCGTAGCTCCTACAATGAGCAGTTCTTC. Encoded protein: CASSTAGLAGDRSSYNEQFF.